The entry below describes one TCR beta chain. Its antigen is still unknown. Using immunoSEQ multiplex PCR, the repertoire was profiled, and TCRdb retains in-frame clones only, with some absent. Of around 85,000 clones in the sample, approximately 90% were seen once. The sample comes from a study of Tregs in tolerant kidney transplant recipients. Study-level results: The most relevant donor-specific Treg TCRbeta repertoire apparently came from expansion with activated donor B cells.

CD4+CD25+CD127- Tregs, CD4+CD25- non-Tregs, CD4 and CD8 cells were sorted. Germline-derived CDR1 and CDR2 are SNHLY and FYNNEI. This CDR3 is 14 amino acids long. V was cut by 2 bases and J by 3 bases, with 11 bases left in between. This clonotype originated in a human donor who received a combined kidney and bone marrow transplant. V is TRBV2 and J is TRBJ2-7; D perhaps matches TRBD1 (5 bases). This specimen was Tregs from blood, taken before the transplant. For the CDR3, the DNA is TGTGCCAGCAGTGAATGGGGCCTACTCTACGAGCAGTACTTC. This gives the protein CASSEWGLLYEQYF.